A single sample is the source of the 25 T cell receptor beta chains below, sequenced in a study of PD-L1 blockade in urothelial cancer. Some clones are missing from TCRdb's copy, which holds only in-frame ones; the method was immunoSEQ multiplex PCR. The sample lists about 72,000 clones; around 87% were seen once. Time point in this sample: pretreatment peripheral blood. Specimen: PBMCs, collected around atezolizumab (anti-PD-L1) treatment. These receptor sequences come from a man aged 60-69 years with urothelial cancer.

About this clone itself: Relative to the germline gene, one junction end is altered; a read error may explain this. The chain is built from TRBV7-7 and TRBJ2-5, with 9 bases that match TRBD1. There are 15 residues in the CDR3. Germline V gene sequence: CDR1 SSHAT, CDR2 FNYEAQ (reference sequence). DNA for the CDR3: TGTGCTAGCAGCTTAGACAGGGGGGTCCAAGAGACCCAGTACTTC. Amino acid sequence: CASSLDRGVQETQYF.

This sequence joins TRBV7-3 and TRBJ2-4; TRBD2 might be the D (6 bases). CDR3 size: 17 residues. Germline V lookup: CDR1 SGHTA, CDR2 FQGTGA. The germline V and J ends were trimmed by 2 bases and 3 bases, with 17 bases remaining between them. The CDR3 loop reads CASSLGPGSGVKNIQYF. The CDR3 region has the DNA TGTGCCAGCAGCTTAGGGCCAGGGTCGGGGGTCAAAAACATTCAGTACTTC.

The J gene is TRBJ1-1, the V gene TRBV5-4; the match to TRBD1 covers 9 bases. Germline-derived CDR1 and CDR2 are SGHNT and YYREEE (reference sequence). CDR3 length: 14 residues. With 4 bases clipped from V and 5 bases from J, the junction kept 6 bases outside the gene matches. The CDR3 reads CASSTQGAVTEAFF. Here the CDR3 DNA reads TGTGCCAGCAGCACACAGGGGGCGGTAACTGAAGCTTTCTTT.

The chain employs TRBV9 and TRBJ2-3, with TRBD2 matching 11 bases. CDR1 SGDLS and CDR2 YYNGEE come from the germline V gene. The CDR3 length is 15 residues. J gave up 7 bases and V 0 bases, and 4 bases lay outside the gene matches. The CDR3 sequence is CASSVVSGGAYTQYF. DNA of the CDR3: TGTGCCAGCAGCGTAGTTAGCGGGGGGGCATATACGCAGTATTTT.

This clone was detected ten times or more. The gene calls are TRBV9 and TRBJ2-1, with TRBD2 as a possible D gene (6 bases). The length of the CDR3 is 15 residues. Germline V gene data show CDR1 as SGDLS and CDR2 as YYNGEE. Trimming took off 4 bases at V and 7 bases at J, with 18 bases between the two ends. CDR3 residues: CASSYTLSGGNEQFF. DNA of the CDR3: TGTGCCAGCAGCTATACTCTTAGCGGCGGGAATGAGCAGTTCTTC.

This chain joins TRBV5-1 and TRBJ1-3; D gene ambiguous. The CDR3 extends over 17 amino acids. The ends were cut back, 0 bases at V and 0 bases at J, with 13 bases in the middle. Germline CDR1 SGHRS, CDR2 YFSETQ. CDR3 protein: CASSLEPTSSSGNTIYF. The CDR3 DNA follows: TGCGCCAGCAGCTTGGAACCGACTTCGAGCTCTGGAAACACCATATATTTT.

This clone has only a few counts. The chain employs TRBV14 and TRBJ2-3; no definite D call. CDR1 is SGHDN and CDR2 is FVKESK in the germline V gene. Trimming stripped 2 bases from V and 4 bases from J, with 13 bases between. The CDR3 spans 15 residues. The CDR3: CASSQLYSPADTQYF. The DNA for the CDR3 is TGTGCCAGCAGCCAATTATACAGTCCCGCAGATACGCAGTATTTT.

V and J are TRBV9 and TRBJ2-5, with 10 positions matching TRBD1. Unmatched junction bases numbered 6, after V lost 3 bases and J lost 4 bases. This CDR3 has 15 residues. Germline V gene data show CDR1 as SGDLS and CDR2 as YYNGEE. The CDR3 loop reads CASSGGQGVAETQYF. CDR3 nucleotide sequence: TGTGCCAGCAGCGGTGGACAGGGGGTGGCAGAGACCCAGTACTTC.

The V call is TRBV2, the J call TRBJ1-2; a weak D match, TRBD1 (5 bases). Trimming removed 4 bases from V and 8 bases from J, with 17 bases in between. Germline assignment: CDR1 SNHLY and CDR2 FYNNEI. The CDR3 sequence is 14 residues long. This chain's CDR3 is CASSGDARAGGYTF. CDR3 DNA: TGTGCCAGCAGTGGGGACGCCCGAGCGGGAGGCTACACCTTC.

As regards this clone: Other DNA sequences in this specimen translate into the identical CDR3. This chain uses TRBV5-6 with TRBJ1-1; D remains unclear. Trimming shortened V by 4 bases and J by 2 bases, and 9 bases separated the two germline ends. This CDR3 is built from 13 residues. Germline V gene lookup returns CDR1 SGHDT and CDR2 YYEEEE. The CDR3 protein is CASSLQRNTEAFF. In nucleotides, the CDR3 is TGTGCCAGCAGCCTACAGAGAAACACTGAAGCTTTCTTT.

V gene TRBV4-1 combines with J gene TRBJ2-3, with no clear D. The V gene lost 3 bases and the J gene lost 2 bases, with 9 bases spanning the gap. Looked up from germline, CDR1 is MGHRA and CDR2 is YSYEKL. The CDR3 has 14 amino acids. The CDR3 DNA is TGCGCCAGCAGCCAGTCACAGTACACAGATACGCAGTATTTT. It is translated as CASSQSQYTDTQYF.

The chain carries TRBV9 and TRBJ2-2, with D perhaps matching TRBD1 (6 bases). This CDR3 has 14 residues. Germline V gene data show CDR1 as SGDLS and CDR2 as YYNGEE. V shed 5 bases and J shed 0 bases, with 8 bases lying between them. CDR3 sequence: CASRRDTNTGELFF. The CDR3 DNA is TGTGCCAGCAGAAGGGACACGAACACCGGGGAGCTGTTTTTT. Combining the CDR3 with reference TRBV9 and TRBJ2-2 gives the whole variable domain DSGVTQTPKHLITATGQRVTLRCSPRSGDLSVYWYQQSLDQGLQFLIQYYNGEERAKGNILERFSAQQFPDLHSELNLSSLELGDSALYFCASRRDTNTGELFFGEGSRLTVL.

In its sample, this clone was seen a few times. The rearrangement uses TRBV7-2 and TRBJ2-7; 7 bases align to TRBD1. This CDR3 has 13 residues. Germline-derived CDR1 and CDR2 are SGHTA and FQGNSA. Losses at the gene ends were 5 bases for V and 4 bases for J; bases not matched to a gene: 5. The CDR3 nucleotides read TGTGCCAGCAGCCGGACAGGAAAATACGAGCAGTACTTC. Encoded protein: CASSRTGKYEQYF.

The V gene is TRBV15, the J gene TRBJ1-1; the match to TRBD1 covers 7 bases. The germline gives CDR1 LNHNV, CDR2 YYDKDF (reference sequence). The CDR3 spans 16 residues. The V gene end was trimmed by 2 bases and the J gene end by 1 base; junction bases not matched to a gene: 7. In nucleotides, the CDR3 is TGTGCCACCAGCAGATATCCTAGGACAGGGAACACTGAAGCTTTCTTT. It yields the protein CATSRYPRTGNTEAFF.

The V and J genes are TRBV6-6 and TRBJ2-2; 10 positions agree with TRBD1. The CDR3 is 15 amino acids. Germline values: CDR1 MNHNY, CDR2 SVGAGI (reference sequence). The V and J ends lost 6 bases and 2 bases, in that order; junction bases with no gene match: 3. The CDR3 here is CASRRDRGNTGELFF. The CDR3 coding sequence is TGTGCCAGCAGGCGGGACAGGGGTAACACCGGGGAGCTGTTTTTT.

This clone appeared a single time. This chain connects TRBV27 to TRBJ1-1, with TRBD1 identical over 9 bases. The length of the CDR3 is 13 residues. From germline, CDR1 is MNHEY and CDR2 SMNVEV (reference sequence). V lost 0 bases, J lost 9 bases, and 2 bases stayed unmatched. The CDR3 DNA sequence: TGTGCCAGCAGTTTATCCCACAGGGGGCAAGCTTTCTTT. Its translation is CASSLSHRGQAFF.

This rearrangement joins TRBV7-3 to TRBJ2-1, with D perhaps TRBD2 (6 bases). CDR3 size: 16 residues. V lost 1 base, J lost 4 bases, and 14 bases lay in between. CDR1 SGHTA and CDR2 FQGTGA come from the germline V gene. Here the CDR3 reads CASSLKSSAGYNEQFF. In DNA form, the CDR3 reads TGTGCCAGCAGCTTAAAATCTTCCGCGGGGTACAATGAGCAGTTCTTC.

The chain combines TRBV4-3 with TRBJ2-7; D not certain. CDR1 and CDR2 from the germline V gene are LGHNA and YSLEER. V was cut by 0 bases and J by 2 bases, with 11 bases left in between. The CDR3 has 15 residues. The CDR3 nucleotides are TGCGCCAGCAGCCAAGATTCGGTTTCCCCCTACGAGCAGTACTTC. Translated, it gives CASSQDSVSPYEQYF.

The chain is built from TRBV7-2 and TRBJ2-3; 7 bases line up with TRBD2. The trim removed 1 base at V and 5 bases at J, leaving 3 bases unmatched. The length of the CDR3 is 14 residues. Germline loops: CDR1 SGHTA, CDR2 FQGNSA. The DNA for the CDR3 is TGTGCCAGCAGCTTAGACGGGGGGAAAGATACGCAGTATTTT. Residues: CASSLDGGKDTQYF.

The V and J genes are TRBV12-5 and TRBJ2-2, with D maybe TRBD2 (6 bases). There are 15 residues in the CDR3. The V gene's germline CDR1 is LGHNT and CDR2 FRNRAP. Trimming pared 6 bases from V and 4 bases from J, leaving 15 bases between. CDR3 sequence reads: CASGMNGGTTGELFF. The DNA for the CDR3 is TGTGCTAGTGGCATGAATGGGGGGACCACCGGGGAGCTGTTTTTT.

V usage is TRBV5-1 and J usage is TRBJ2-5; 7 nucleotides agree with TRBD2. In germline, CDR1 is SGHRS, CDR2 YFSETQ. This CDR3 is 14 amino acids long. The J segment lost 5 bases and the V segment lost 1 base, leaving 5 bases of the junction unmatched. CDR3 sequence reads: CASSLYDGRETQYF. The CDR3, as DNA: TGCGCCAGCAGCTTGTATGACGGGAGGGAGACCCAGTACTTC.

The CDR3 sequence is CASSYTLHGDTEAFF. The CDR3 DNA sequence: TGTGCCAGCAGTTACACCCTCCATGGAGACACTGAAGCTTTCTTT. The V gene is TRBV6-5, the J gene TRBJ1-1, with D uncertain. Germline V CDR1 and CDR2: MNHEY, SVGAGI. V shed 2 bases and J shed 3 bases, with 13 bases lying between them. The CDR3 spans 15 residues.

The chain links TRBV19 to TRBJ2-3; perhaps TRBD1 as D (6 bases). This CDR3 comprises 13 residues. Trimming took 5 bases from V and 6 from J, leaving 12 bases between them. Germline assignment: CDR1 LNHDA and CDR2 SQIVND (reference sequence). Here the CDR3 reads CASSAQGTDTQYF. CDR3 nucleotides: TGTGCCAGTAGTGCGCAGGGGACGGATACGCAGTATTTT.

V gene TRBV4-2 combines with J gene TRBJ1-1, with D possibly TRBD1 on 5 matching bases. The CDR3 length is 16 residues. The germline V gene encodes CDR1 LGHNA and CDR2 YNFKEQ. V dropped 2 bases and J dropped 3 bases, with 16 bases sitting between them. CDR3 residues: CASSQSGGGEDTEAFF. In DNA, the CDR3 is TGTGCCAGCAGCCAAAGTGGGGGTGGGGAGGACACTGAAGCTTTCTTT.

The chain is built from TRBV5-1 and TRBJ1-6; 7 bases agree with TRBD1. Trimming took 3 bases from V and 0 from J; bases not matched to a gene: 21. The germline V gene encodes CDR1 SGHRS and CDR2 YFSETQ. This CDR3 is built from 22 residues. CDR3 protein: CASSSGQAFGDLMSSYNSPLHF. For the CDR3, the DNA is TGCGCCAGCAGCTCCGGACAGGCTTTCGGCGACCTGATGAGCTCCTATAATTCACCCCTCCACTTT.